The clone carrying this TCR beta chain was seen a few times. The study enrolled healthy HIV-negative adults without recent acute infections or vaccinations as donors. This specimen comes from a study of shared clonotypes between healthy human individuals. Trimming cost V 4 bases and J 2 bases; bases outside gene matches: 6. CDR3 length: 15 amino acids. The germline V gene encodes CDR1 MDHEN and CDR2 SYDVKM. This table comes from immunoSEQ multiplex PCR, and its TCRdb copy is limited to in-frame clones, with some not included. The sample holds roughly 220,000 clones, 50% to 80% seen once. The chain employs TRBV28 and TRBJ2-3; TRBD2 matches 7 bases. The sample taken for sequencing was memory CD4+ T cells sorted from blood. Indicated subset: CD45RA-negative fraction. The sequence was collected from a man aged 25-45 years in good health. The CDR3 region is CASSSTSANTDTQYF. The CDR3 DNA reads TGTGCCAGCAGTTCTACTAGCGCAAACACAGATACGCAGTATTTT.